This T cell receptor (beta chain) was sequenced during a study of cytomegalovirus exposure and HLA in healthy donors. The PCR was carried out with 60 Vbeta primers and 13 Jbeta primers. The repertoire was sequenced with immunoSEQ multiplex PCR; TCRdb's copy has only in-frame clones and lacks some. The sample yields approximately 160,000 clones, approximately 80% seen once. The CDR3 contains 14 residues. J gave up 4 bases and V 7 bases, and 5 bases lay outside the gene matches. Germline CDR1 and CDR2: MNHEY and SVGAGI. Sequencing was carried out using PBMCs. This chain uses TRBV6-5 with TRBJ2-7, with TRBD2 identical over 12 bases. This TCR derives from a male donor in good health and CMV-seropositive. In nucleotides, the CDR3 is TGTGCCAGCACCTGGACTAGCGGGGCTTACGAGCAGTACTTC. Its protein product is CASTWTSGAYEQYF.